These T cell receptor beta chains were read from a single sample in a study of cytomegalovirus exposure and HLA in healthy donors. Clones were read by immunoSEQ multiplex PCR, and TCRdb kept only the in-frame ones, dropping some. The sample has about 130,000 clones; approximately 78% are singletons. The material sequenced was PBMCs. These receptor sequences come from a female donor in good health and CMV-seronegative. Both conserved end residues are part of each CDR3. A D gene is named only where the DNA matches it firmly. Clone size is shown for a subset of rows, as once, few, many or a class of expanded clone.

>NA|TRBV30|NA|TRBJ1-5
TGTGCCTGGAGTACCGTAAGTAACAGGCAGCCCCAGCATTTT
CAWSTVSNRQPQHF
>NA|TRBV6-1|NA|TRBJ1-3
TGTGCCAGCAGTGAATATTTCAACACCCCGATGAGAAACACCATATATTTT
CASSEYFNTPMRNTIYF
>TRBD2|TRBV14|NA|TRBJ2-1
TGTGCCAGCAGCCAAGCCGGGAGGGGTGATGAGCAGTTCTTC
CASSQAGRGDEQFF
>NA|TRBV7-2|few|TRBJ1-2
TGTGCCAGCAGCTCGACAGCTAACTATGGCTACACCTTC
CASSSTANYGYTF
>TRBD2|TRBV7-7|NA|TRBJ2-2
TGTGCTAGCAGCTCCGGGCGGGAGGGCACCGGGGAGCTGTTTTTT
CASSSGREGTGELFF
>TRBD1|TRBV5-1|NA|TRBJ2-7
TGCGCCAGCAGCTGGGGGACAGCAACCTACGAGCAGTACTTC
CASSWGTATYEQYF
>TRBD1|TRBV5-1|NA|TRBJ2-7
TGCGCCATCACTTTTCGGGACAGAGGCCCCTACGAGCAGTACTTC
CAITFRDRGPYEQYF
>TRBD1|TRBV4-3|NA|TRBJ2-7
TGCGCCAGCAGCCTGACTTTGACAGGGACAGGTGACGAGCAGTACTTC
CASSLTLTGTGDEQYF
>NA|TRBV7-2|NA|TRBJ2-7
TGTGCCAGCAGCTTAGGAATCGGCGGGCAAAGATCCTACGAGCAGTACTTC
CASSLGIGGQRSYEQYF
>NA|TRBV9|NA|TRBJ2-1
TGTGCCAGCAACCCTGAGGGGGTCCCATACAATGAGCAGTTCTTC
CASNPEGVPYNEQFF
>TRBD1|TRBV5-4|few|TRBJ1-2
TGTGCCAGCACCCTGGACAGGGGGCTTTATGGCTACACCTTC
CASTLDRGLYGYTF
>NA|TRBV5-6|NA|TRBJ2-2
TGTGCCAGCAGCTTGGCGGGGGGCGCCAGGAGCACCGGGGAGCTGTTTTTT
CASSLAGGARSTGELFF
>NA|TRBV19|NA|TRBJ1-6
TGTGCCAGTTCCCCGGGGAGCTCCTATAATTCACCCCTCCACTTT
CASSPGSSYNSPLHF
>NA|TRBV9|NA|TRBJ2-3
TGTGCCAGCAGCCCGACTCACCGCCCCACAGATACGCAGTATTTT
CASSPTHRPTDTQYF
>NA|TRBV28|once|TRBJ1-4
TGTGCCAGCAGTTTAGGCGGCAGTACTCATGAAAAACTGTTTTTT
CASSLGGSTHEKLFF
>NA|TRBV19|few|TRBJ2-5
TGTGCCAGTAGTAGCGGAGGGGATGGAGAGACCCAGTACTTC
CASSSGGDGETQYF
>TRBD1|TRBV18|NA|TRBJ2-5
TGTGCCAGCTCATCCTATACCGGGACAGAAGAGACCCAGTACTTC
CASSSYTGTEETQYF
>NA|TRBV27|NA|TRBJ1-5
TGTGCCAGCAGTTTCGGGGGGAACGGATTCCTCAATCAGCCCCAGCATTTT
CASSFGGNGFLNQPQHF
>NA|TRBV7-4|once|TRBJ2-7
TGTGCCAGCAGCTTAGAAACGAGCGAGCAGTACTTC
CASSLETSEQYF
>TRBD1|TRBV10-3|NA|TRBJ2-5
TGTGCCATCAGTGATGGGACAGGGGCAGAGACCCAGTACTTC
CAISDGTGAETQYF
>NA|TRBV30|NA|TRBJ2-2
TGTGCCTGGGGCCTGGTTAACACCGGGGAGCTGTTTTTT
CAWGLVNTGELFF
>NA|TRBV5-1|NA|TRBJ1-5
TGCGCCAGCAGCTTGGACGGCAGAGCGAATCAGCCCCAGCATTTT
CASSLDGRANQPQHF
>NA|TRBV27|NA|TRBJ2-7
TGTGCCAGCAGGTTGAAGGGGGCCTACGAGCAGTACTTC
CASRLKGAYEQYF